This entry lists 17 T cell receptor beta chains sequenced from one sample in a study of T cell responses to AZD1222 COVID-19 vaccine. Only in-frame clones appear in the TCRdb table, and some are missing; sequencing was by immunoSEQ multiplex PCR. Here the sample spans approximately 190,000 clones, under 95% being singletons. Sequencing was performed on peripheral blood, taken 28 days after the second AZD1222 dose. Receptors were obtained from an adult who received the AZD1222 COVID-19 vaccine.

The V gene is TRBV10-1, the J gene TRBJ1-1; the D gene is possibly TRBD1 (6 bases). Germline V gives CDR1 WNHNN, CDR2 SYGVQD (reference sequence). Trimming took 4 bases from V and 1 from J, leaving 13 bases between them. The CDR3 extends over 15 amino acids. For the CDR3, the DNA is TGCGCCAGCAGTGGAGCGGGGGCGGGGAACACTGAAGCTTTCTTT. This sequence encodes CASSGAGAGNTEAFF.

V usage is TRBV7-9 and J usage is TRBJ2-2; 10 bases match TRBD2. The CDR3 contains 17 residues. CDR1 SEHNR and CDR2 FQNEAQ come from the germline V gene (reference sequence). Unmatched junction bases numbered 9, after V lost 0 bases and J lost 8 bases. CDR3 sequence reads: CASSLAASGGLQGELFF. The CDR3 nucleotides are TGTGCCAGCAGCTTAGCGGCTAGCGGGGGTCTCCAGGGGGAGCTGTTTTTT.

This chain joins TRBV14 and TRBJ2-7; unclear D gene. Germline loops: CDR1 SGHDN, CDR2 FVKESK. The CDR3 runs to 15 residues. V lost 0 bases and J lost 0, with 9 bases in between. This CDR3 is CASSQDGWASYEQYF. For the CDR3, the DNA is TGTGCCAGCAGCCAAGATGGGTGGGCCTCCTACGAGCAGTACTTC.

The rearrangement joins TRBV3-1 (or the pseudogene TRBV3-2) to TRBJ1-6, with D possibly TRBD1 on 6 matching bases. V shed 2 bases and J shed 0 bases, with 17 bases lying between them. Germline-derived CDR1 and CDR2 are LGHDT and YNNKEL (reference sequence). This CDR3 comprises 19 residues. CDR3: CASSQLTTGGSSYNSPLHF. CDR3 nucleotides: TGTGCCAGCAGCCAACTTACGACAGGCGGAAGCTCCTATAATTCACCCCTCCACTTT.

The rearrangement uses TRBV7-2 and TRBJ1-6; D is unresolved. The germline V gene has CDR1 SGHTA and CDR2 FQGNSA. Trimming stripped 3 bases from V and 8 bases from J, with 8 bases between. CDR3 length: 13 residues. The chain's CDR3 is CASSFSVDSPLHF. CDR3 bases: TGTGCCAGCAGCTTTAGTGTGGATTCACCCCTCCACTTT.

The chain joins TRBV18 to TRBJ2-1, with 10 nucleotides matching TRBD1. Losses at the gene ends were 6 bases for V and 1 base for J; bases not matched to a gene: 15. CDR3 length: 19 residues. Germline CDR1 and CDR2: KGHSH and LQKENI. The CDR3 DNA follows: TGTGCCAGCTCGACTCGACGGGACAGGGGAGCGGGTTCCTACAATGAGCAGTTCTTC. This sequence encodes CASSTRRDRGAGSYNEQFF.

This clone showed up just once. The genes are TRBV10-2 and TRBJ1-2; maybe TRBD1 (6 bases). Germline V gene data show CDR1 as WSHSY and CDR2 as SAAADI. V lost 7 bases, J lost 2 bases, and 14 bases lay in between. This CDR3 spans 14 amino acids. The CDR3 bases are TGCGCCAGCAAGGGTGGGGGCCTAAACTATGGCTACACCTTC. It yields the protein CASKGGGLNYGYTF.

In its sample, this clone was seen once. This chain links TRBV9 with TRBJ1-4; D gene ambiguous. The CDR3 sequence is 13 residues long. The germline CDR1 and CDR2 sequences are SGDLS and YYNGEE. With 3 bases removed from V and 8 bases from J, the gap between germline ends came to 11 bases. The DNA of the CDR3 is TGTGCCAGCAGCGCTGGACGAGAGGAAAAACTGTTTTTT. Translation gives CASSAGREEKLFF.

This rearrangement joins TRBV4-1 to TRBJ1-2; TRBD1 aligns across 9 bases. J gave up 3 bases and V 1 base, and 6 bases lay outside the gene matches. The CDR3 length is 16 residues. The germline CDR1 and CDR2 sequences are MGHRA and YSYEKL. CDR3 residues: CASSQAAGQGYYGYTF. The CDR3 nucleotides are TGCGCCAGCAGCCAAGCTGCAGGACAGGGGTACTATGGCTACACCTTC.

The J gene is TRBJ1-2, the V gene TRBV7-9, with 8 nucleotides matching TRBD1. Trimming removed 3 bases from V and 5 bases from J; junction bases left unmatched: 2. Germline V gene sequence: CDR1 SEHNR, CDR2 FQNEAQ (reference sequence). This CDR3 has 13 amino acids. Here the CDR3 DNA reads TGTGCCAGCAGCTTCGGACAGGGTTATGGCTACACCTTC. Protein: CASSFGQGYGYTF.

The rearrangement uses TRBV6-9 and TRBJ2-2; D not certain. Germline values: CDR1 MNHGY, CDR2 SVAAGI. V dropped 2 bases and J dropped 6 bases, with 7 bases sitting between them. The CDR3 length is 13 residues. The CDR3 coding sequence is TGTGCCAGCAGTTATCTCTCTGCCGGGGAGCTGTTTTTT. It translates to CASSYLSAGELFF.

The chain couples TRBV21-1 to TRBJ2-3. TRBV21-1 is a documented pseudogene. CDR3 length equals 13 residues. The chain's CDR3 is CATIRNGTDTQYF. Here the CDR3 DNA reads TGTGCCACCATCCGGAATGGCACAGATACGCAGTATTTT.

The V call is TRBV18, the J call TRBJ1-5, with a tentative D call TRBD1 (6 bases). With 6 bases removed from V and 0 bases from J, the gap between germline ends came to 18 bases. Germline V gene lookup returns CDR1 KGHSH and CDR2 LQKENI. The CDR3 extends over 17 amino acids. The CDR3: CASSSLGAADSNQPQHF. DNA of the CDR3: TGTGCCAGCTCTTCACTGGGGGCAGCCGATAGCAATCAGCCCCAGCATTTT. Together with reference TRBV18 and TRBJ1-5, the CDR3 gives the full variable domain: NAGVMQNPRHLVRRRGQEARLRCSPMKGHSHVYWYRQLPEEGLKFMVYLQKENIIDESGMPKERFSAEFPKEGPSILRIQQVVRGDSAAYFCASSSLGAADSNQPQHFGDGTRLSIL.

In this sample, this clone turned up once. The chain is built from TRBV27 and TRBJ1-3; D may be TRBD1 (5 bases). The CDR3 totals 14 residues. V was trimmed by 7 bases and J by 0 bases, leaving 10 bases between them. From germline, CDR1 is MNHEY and CDR2 SMNVEV (reference sequence). CDR3 amino acids: CASTPDISGNTIYF. In nucleotides, the CDR3 is TGTGCCAGCACGCCGGACATCTCTGGAAACACCATATATTTT.

The chain recombines TRBV6-5 with TRBJ1-1, with 7 bases that match TRBD1. Germline V gene data show CDR1 as MNHEY and CDR2 as SVGAGI. The CDR3 consists of 13 residues. Trimming removed 6 bases from V and 7 bases from J; junction bases left unmatched: 8. CDR3 loop: CASRPAGDSEAFF. DNA of the CDR3: TGTGCCAGCAGGCCGGCGGGGGACAGTGAAGCTTTCTTT.

Of note for this clone: The junction does not match germline at one end; this may be a read error. CDR3: CASSYSLTTTKEKLFF. The CDR3 DNA follows: TGTGCCAGCAGTTACTCCCTGACAACTACTAAGGAAAAACTGTTTTTT. The rearrangement uses TRBV6-6 and TRBJ1-4; D not certain. The CDR3 spans 16 residues. From germline, CDR1 is MNHNY and CDR2 SVGAGI (reference sequence).

The chain links TRBV23-1 to TRBJ1-1; D is ambiguous. Being an ORF, TRBV23-1 has a function that is uncertain. V gave up 2 bases and J gave up 5 bases, with 9 bases separating them. The CDR3 consists of 13 residues. The CDR3 region is CASSQDGVTEAFF. The CDR3 bases are TGCGCCAGCAGTCAAGACGGGGTGACTGAAGCTTTCTTT.